This TCR beta chain is drawn from a study of blood T cell repertoires in COVID-19. Across the study: Sources were T cells, B-cell-depleted T cells, or PBMCs; the material itself was cDNA or gDNA.

Original analysis: Amplification from reference gene primers served as the basis for estimated nucleated cell counts. Repertoires were generated with immunoSEQ multiplex PCR, while TCRdb's copy carries only in-frame clones and drops some. The DNA was the basis for D and trimming; V, J and clone size are from that table. The data show 200,000 to 250,000 clones, around 90% seen once. Participants were aged about 18 to 100 years from approximately 24 US areas. Deletions cut 10 bases from V and 3 bases from J, with 10 bases between. The CDR3 has 13 residues. Per the germline V gene, CDR1 is MDHEN and CDR2 is SYDVKM.

The J gene is TRBJ2-6, the V gene TRBV28; D not resolved. This clonotype was sampled from a man younger than 45 who had recovered from COVID-19. The sequenced material came from PBMCs or T cells enriched from blood (not recorded which). Written as DNA, the CDR3 is TGTGCCACTGAAACATATGGGGCCAACGTCCTGACTTTC. Protein product: CATETYGANVLTF.